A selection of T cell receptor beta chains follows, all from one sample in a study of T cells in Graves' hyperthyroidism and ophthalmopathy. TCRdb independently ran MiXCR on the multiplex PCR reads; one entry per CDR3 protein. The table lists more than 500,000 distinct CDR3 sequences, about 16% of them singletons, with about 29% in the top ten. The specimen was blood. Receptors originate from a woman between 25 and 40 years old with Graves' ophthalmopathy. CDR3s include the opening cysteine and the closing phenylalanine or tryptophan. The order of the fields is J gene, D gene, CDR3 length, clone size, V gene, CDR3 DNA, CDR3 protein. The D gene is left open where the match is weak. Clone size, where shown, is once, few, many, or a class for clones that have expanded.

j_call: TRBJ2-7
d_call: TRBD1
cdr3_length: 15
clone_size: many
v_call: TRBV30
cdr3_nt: TGTGCCTGGAGTGTCGGGGACAGAAGTAACTACGAGCAGTACTTC
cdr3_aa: CAWSVGDRSNYEQYF

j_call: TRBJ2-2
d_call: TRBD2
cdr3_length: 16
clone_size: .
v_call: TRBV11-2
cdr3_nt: TGTGCCAGCAGACCCGCCGGGACTAGCGCACGCGGGGAGCTGTTTTTT
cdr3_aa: CASRPAGTSARGELFF

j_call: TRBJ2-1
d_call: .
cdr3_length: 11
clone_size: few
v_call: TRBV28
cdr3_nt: TGTGCCACCGACTTGCGGGGAGAGCAGTTCTTC
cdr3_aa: CATDLRGEQFF

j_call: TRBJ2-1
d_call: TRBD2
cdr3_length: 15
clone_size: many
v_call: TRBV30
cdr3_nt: TGTGCCTGGACCTTTAGACTAGCGGGGAACAATGAGCAGTTCTTC
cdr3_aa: CAWTFRLAGNNEQFF

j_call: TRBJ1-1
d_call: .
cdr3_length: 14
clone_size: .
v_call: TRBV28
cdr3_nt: TGTGCCAGCAGTTCCGGGACGGGGGACACTGAAGCTTTCTTT
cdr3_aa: CASSSGTGDTEAFF

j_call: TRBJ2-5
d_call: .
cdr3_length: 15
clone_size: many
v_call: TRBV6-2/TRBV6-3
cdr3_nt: TGTGCCAGCAGTTACGTCTCGGACAGCAGAGAGACCCAGTACTTC
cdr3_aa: CASSYVSDSRETQYF

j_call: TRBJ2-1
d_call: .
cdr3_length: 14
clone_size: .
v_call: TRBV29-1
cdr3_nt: TGCAGCGTTGTCAGCGGACTACTATACAATGAGCAGTTCTTC
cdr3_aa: CSVVSGLLYNEQFF

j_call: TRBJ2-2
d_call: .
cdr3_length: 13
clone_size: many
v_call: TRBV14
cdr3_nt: TGTGCCAGCAGTTTACAGAACACCGGGGAGCTGTTTTTT
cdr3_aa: CASSLQNTGELFF

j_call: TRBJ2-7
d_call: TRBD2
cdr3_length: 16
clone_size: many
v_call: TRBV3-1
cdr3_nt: TGTGCCAGCAGGGACACAGCGGGAGGTCAAAACTACGAGCAGTACTTC
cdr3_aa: CASRDTAGGQNYEQYF

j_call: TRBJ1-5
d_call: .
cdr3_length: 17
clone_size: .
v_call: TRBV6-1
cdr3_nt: TGTGCCAGCAGTTCCGGGCCTGCCCTAGATAGCAATCAGCCCCAGCATTTT
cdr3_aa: CASSSGPALDSNQPQHF

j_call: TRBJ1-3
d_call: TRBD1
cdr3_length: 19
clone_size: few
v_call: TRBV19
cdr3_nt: TGTGCCAGTACCGCCTTCATCGGACAGGAGACTTACTCTGGAAACACCATATATTTT
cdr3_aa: CASTAFIGQETYSGNTIYF

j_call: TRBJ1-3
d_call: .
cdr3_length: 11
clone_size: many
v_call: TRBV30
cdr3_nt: TGTGCCTGGAGTACCCTCGACACCATATATTTT
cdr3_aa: CAWSTLDTIYF

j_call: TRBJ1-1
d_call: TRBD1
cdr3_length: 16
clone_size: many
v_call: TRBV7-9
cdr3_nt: TGTGCCACCCGCCGGGACAGGGGGCGCACGAACACTGAAGCTTTCTTT
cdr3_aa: CATRRDRGRTNTEAFF

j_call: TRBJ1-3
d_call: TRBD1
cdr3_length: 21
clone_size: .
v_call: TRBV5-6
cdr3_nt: TGTGCCAGCAGCTTGATCAGCCCGGACAGGGGAAATACCAACTCTGGAAACACCATATATTTT
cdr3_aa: CASSLISPDRGNTNSGNTIYF

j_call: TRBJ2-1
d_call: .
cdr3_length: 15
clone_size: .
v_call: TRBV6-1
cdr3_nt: TGTGCCAGCAGTGAAACCCCGACAAGGATGGATGAGCAGTTCTTC
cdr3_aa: CASSETPTRMDEQFF

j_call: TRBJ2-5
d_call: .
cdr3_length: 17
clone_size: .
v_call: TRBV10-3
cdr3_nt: TGTGCCATCAGTGATGCAGCGGGTGGAGAGTGGCAAGAGACCCAGTACTTC
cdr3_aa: CAISDAAGGEWQETQYF

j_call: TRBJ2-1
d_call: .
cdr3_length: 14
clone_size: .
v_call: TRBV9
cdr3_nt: TGTGCCAGCAGCGTCGTTACCTCCGACAATGAGCAGTTCTTC
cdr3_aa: CASSVVTSDNEQFF

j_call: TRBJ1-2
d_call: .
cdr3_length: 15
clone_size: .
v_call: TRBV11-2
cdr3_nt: TGTGCCAGCAGCCCTAAGGACACGTTGAACTATGGCTACACCTTC
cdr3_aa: CASSPKDTLNYGYTF

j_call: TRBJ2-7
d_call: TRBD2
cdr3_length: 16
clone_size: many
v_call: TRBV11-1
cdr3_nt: TGTGCCAGCAGCCCAAGACTAGCGGGAGGGCCTTTCGAGCAGTACTTC
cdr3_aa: CASSPRLAGGPFEQYF

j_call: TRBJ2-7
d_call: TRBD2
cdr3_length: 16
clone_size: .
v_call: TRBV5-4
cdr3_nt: TGTGCCAGCAGCCCCCGGGTAGCGGGAGGATCGGGGGAGCAGTACTTC
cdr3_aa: CASSPRVAGGSGEQYF

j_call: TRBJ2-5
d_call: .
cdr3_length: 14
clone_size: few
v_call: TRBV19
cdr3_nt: TGTGCCAGTAGTATCGGACTGATCCAAGAGACCCAGTACTTC
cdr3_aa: CASSIGLIQETQYF

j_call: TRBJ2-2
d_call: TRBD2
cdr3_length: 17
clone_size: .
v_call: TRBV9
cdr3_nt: TGTGCCAGCAGCAAGGGACTAGCGGGAGTAGTCACCGGGGAGCTGTTTTTT
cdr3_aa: CASSKGLAGVVTGELFF

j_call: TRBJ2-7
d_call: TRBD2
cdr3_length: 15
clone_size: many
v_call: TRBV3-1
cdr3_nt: TGTGCCAGCAGCTACAGGACTAGCGGGTTACGCGAGCAGTACTTC
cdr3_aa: CASSYRTSGLREQYF

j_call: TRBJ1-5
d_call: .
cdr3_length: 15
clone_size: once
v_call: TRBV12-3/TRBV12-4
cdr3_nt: TGTGCCAGCAGTTACATCCGGGGCCCCCTTAGGCCCCAGCATTTT
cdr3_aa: CASSYIRGPLRPQHF

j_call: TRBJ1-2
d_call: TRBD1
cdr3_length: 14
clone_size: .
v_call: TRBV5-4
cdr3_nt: TGTGCCAGCAGCTTGGCAGGGGGCGGGTATGGCTACACCTTC
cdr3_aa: CASSLAGGGYGYTF

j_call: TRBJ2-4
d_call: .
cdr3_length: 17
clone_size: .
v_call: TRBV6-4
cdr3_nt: TGTGCCAGCAGTCAAAACAGGGATACACTAGCCAAAAACATTCAGTACTTC
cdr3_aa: CASSQNRDTLAKNIQYF

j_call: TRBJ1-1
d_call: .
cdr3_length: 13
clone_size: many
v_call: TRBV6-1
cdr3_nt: TGTGCCAGCAGGGGGTCGATGAACACTGAAGCTTTCTTT
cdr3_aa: CASRGSMNTEAFF

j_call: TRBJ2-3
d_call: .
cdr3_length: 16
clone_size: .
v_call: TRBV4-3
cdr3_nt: TGCGCCAGCAGCCAAGACTACCAGACCCCCACAGATACGCAGTATTTT
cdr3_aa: CASSQDYQTPTDTQYF

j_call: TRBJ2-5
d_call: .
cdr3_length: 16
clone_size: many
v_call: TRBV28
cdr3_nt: TGTGCCAGCAGTTTTGGTGGGCGGAGGGGCCAGGAGACCCAGTACTTC
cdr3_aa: CASSFGGRRGQETQYF

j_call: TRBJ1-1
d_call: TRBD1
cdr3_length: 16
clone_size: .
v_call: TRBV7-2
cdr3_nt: TGTGCCAGCAGCTCCCTACCGTCCTCAGGGGGCACTGAAGCTTTCTTT
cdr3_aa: CASSSLPSSGGTEAFF

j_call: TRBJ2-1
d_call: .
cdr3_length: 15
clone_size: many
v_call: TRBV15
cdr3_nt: TGTGCCACCAGCAGAGATCGATCAGCCTACAATGAGCAGTTCTTC
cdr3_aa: CATSRDRSAYNEQFF

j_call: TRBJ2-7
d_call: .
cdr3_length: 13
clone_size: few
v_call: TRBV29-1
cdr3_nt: TGCAGCGTTGAAGACAGCCAGAGCTACGAGCAGTACTTC
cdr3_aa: CSVEDSQSYEQYF

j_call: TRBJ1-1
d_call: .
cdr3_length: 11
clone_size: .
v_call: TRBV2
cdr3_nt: TGTGCCATAAGGAGAGAAACTGAAGCTTTCTTT
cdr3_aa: CAIRRETEAFF

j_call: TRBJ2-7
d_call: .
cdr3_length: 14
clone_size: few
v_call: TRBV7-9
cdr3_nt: TGTGCCAGCAGCCCCGCCCCGGGCAACTACGAGCAGTACTTC
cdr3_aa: CASSPAPGNYEQYF

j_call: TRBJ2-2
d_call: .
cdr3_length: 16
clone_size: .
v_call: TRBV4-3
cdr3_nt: TGCGCCAGCAGCCCCCGCGACGCTAGCTCCACCGGGGAGCTGTTTTTT
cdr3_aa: CASSPRDASSTGELFF

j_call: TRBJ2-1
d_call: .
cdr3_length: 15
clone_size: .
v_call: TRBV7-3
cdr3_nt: TGTGCCAGCAGCTTTGGCTGGACAGCAACGAATGAGCAGTTCTTC
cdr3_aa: CASSFGWTATNEQFF

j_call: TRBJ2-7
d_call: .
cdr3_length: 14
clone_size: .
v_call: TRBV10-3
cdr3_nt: TGTGCCATCAGTGGTGTCGGCGGATCCTACGAGCAGTACTTC
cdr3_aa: CAISGVGGSYEQYF

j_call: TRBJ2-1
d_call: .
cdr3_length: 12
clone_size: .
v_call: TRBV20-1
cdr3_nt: TGCAGTGCTAGGGAGACGGGCGGTGAGCAGTTCTTC
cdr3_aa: CSARETGGEQFF

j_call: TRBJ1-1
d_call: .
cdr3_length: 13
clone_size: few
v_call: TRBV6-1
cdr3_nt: TGTGCCAGCACCCCTCCGGGGGGCACTGAAGCTTTCTTT
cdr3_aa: CASTPPGGTEAFF

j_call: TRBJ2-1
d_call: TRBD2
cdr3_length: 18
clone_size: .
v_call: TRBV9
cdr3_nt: TGTGCCAGCAGCGTAGATGGAACGACGACTAGCGGGAACAATGAGCAGTTCTTC
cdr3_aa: CASSVDGTTTSGNNEQFF

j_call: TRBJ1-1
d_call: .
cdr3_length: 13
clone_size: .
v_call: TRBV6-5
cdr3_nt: TGTGCCAGCAGTTACTGGGAGAACACTGAAGCTTTCTTT
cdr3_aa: CASSYWENTEAFF

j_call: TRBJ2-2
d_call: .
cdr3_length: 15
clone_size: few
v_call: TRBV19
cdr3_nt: TGTGCCAGTAGTATATGGGGCGTCGGTTCCGGGGAGCTGTTTTTT
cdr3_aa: CASSIWGVGSGELFF

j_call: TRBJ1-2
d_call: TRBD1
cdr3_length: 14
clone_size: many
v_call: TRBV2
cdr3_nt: TGTGCCAGGAGTAACATCAGGGGGCGCCGAGGCTACACCTTC
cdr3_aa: CARSNIRGRRGYTF

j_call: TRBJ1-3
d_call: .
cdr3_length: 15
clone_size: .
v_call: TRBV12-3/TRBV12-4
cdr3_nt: TGTGCCAGCGCTGGCGGGCCACCCTCTGGAAACACCATATATTTT
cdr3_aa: CASAGGPPSGNTIYF

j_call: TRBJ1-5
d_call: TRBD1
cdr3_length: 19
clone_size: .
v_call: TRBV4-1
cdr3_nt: TGCGCCAGCAGCCAAGATCTACAGGGGGCCCAGTTTAGCAATCAGCCCCAGCATTTT
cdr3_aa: CASSQDLQGAQFSNQPQHF

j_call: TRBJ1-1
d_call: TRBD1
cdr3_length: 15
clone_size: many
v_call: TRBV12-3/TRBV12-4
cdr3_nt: TGTGCCAGCAGTTTTAAGACAGGGGGTGGATTCGAAGCTTTCTTT
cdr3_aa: CASSFKTGGGFEAFF

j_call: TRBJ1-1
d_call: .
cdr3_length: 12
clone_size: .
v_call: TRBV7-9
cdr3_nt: TGTGCCAGCAGGTTGACAGTGACTGAAGCTTTCTTT
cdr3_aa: CASRLTVTEAFF

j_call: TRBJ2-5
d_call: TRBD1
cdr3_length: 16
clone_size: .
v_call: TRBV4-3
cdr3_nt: TGCGCCAGCAGCTCCGGGACAGGACATTCCCAAGAGACCCAGTACTTC
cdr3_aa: CASSSGTGHSQETQYF

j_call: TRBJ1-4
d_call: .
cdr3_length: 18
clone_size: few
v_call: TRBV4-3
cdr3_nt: TGCGCCAGCAGCCAAGCCCCGCAGGACCTTTCGACTAATGAAAAACTGTTTTTT
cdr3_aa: CASSQAPQDLSTNEKLFF

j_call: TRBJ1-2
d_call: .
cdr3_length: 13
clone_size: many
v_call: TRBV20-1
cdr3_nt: TGCAGTGCTAGTCCTGGGGAATACTATGGCTACACCTTC
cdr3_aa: CSASPGEYYGYTF

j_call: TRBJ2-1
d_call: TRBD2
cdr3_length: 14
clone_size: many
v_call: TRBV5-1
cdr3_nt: TGCGCCAGCAGCTATAGCGGGAGCGGCAATGAGCAGTTCTTC
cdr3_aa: CASSYSGSGNEQFF

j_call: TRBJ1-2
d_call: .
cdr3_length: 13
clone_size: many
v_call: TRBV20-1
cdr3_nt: TGCAGTGCTAGTCCGGCCGACGACTATGGCTACACCTTC
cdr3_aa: CSASPADDYGYTF

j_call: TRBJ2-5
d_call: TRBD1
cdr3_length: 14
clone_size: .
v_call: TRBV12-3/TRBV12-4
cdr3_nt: TGTGCCAGCAGTCCGACAGGGGGTGGAGGGACCCAGTACTTC
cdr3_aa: CASSPTGGGGTQYF

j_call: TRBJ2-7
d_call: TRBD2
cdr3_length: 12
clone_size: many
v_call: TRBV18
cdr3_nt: TGTGCCAGCTCACCGCGGGGGGACGAGCAGTACTTC
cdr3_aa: CASSPRGDEQYF

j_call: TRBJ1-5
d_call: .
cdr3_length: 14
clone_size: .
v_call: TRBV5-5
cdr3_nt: TGTGCCAGCAGCGAACAGTCTAGCAATCAGCCCCAGCATTTT
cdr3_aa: CASSEQSSNQPQHF

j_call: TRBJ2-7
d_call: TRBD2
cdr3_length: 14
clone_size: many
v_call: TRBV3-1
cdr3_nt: TGTGCCAGCAGCCAGGGAGCGGGACTTGGCGAGCAGTACTTC
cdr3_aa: CASSQGAGLGEQYF

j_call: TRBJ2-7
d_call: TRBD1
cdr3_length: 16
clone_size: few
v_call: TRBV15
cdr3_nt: TGTGCCACCAGCAGAGTAAGATTTGGGGGACAGGGGGAGCAGTACTTC
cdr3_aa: CATSRVRFGGQGEQYF

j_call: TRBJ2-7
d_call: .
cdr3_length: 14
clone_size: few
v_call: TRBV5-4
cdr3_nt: TGTGCCAGCAGCTTGGATCCCCCTTCCTACGAGCAGTACTTC
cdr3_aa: CASSLDPPSYEQYF

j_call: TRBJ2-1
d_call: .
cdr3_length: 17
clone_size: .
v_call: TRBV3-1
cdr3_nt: TGTGCCAGCAGCCCTTCTTTTTTGGATTATACCTACAATGAGCAGTTCTTC
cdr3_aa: CASSPSFLDYTYNEQFF

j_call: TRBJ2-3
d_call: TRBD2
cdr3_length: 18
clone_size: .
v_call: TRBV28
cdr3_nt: TGTGCCAGCACCGAGGGGGGACTAGCGGGGGCTAGCACAGATACGCAGTATTTT
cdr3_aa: CASTEGGLAGASTDTQYF